These 5 T cell receptor beta chains were all obtained from the same sample, sequenced in a study of T cell clonality in common variable immunodeficiency. Study results and caveats: Reportedly, TCR beta sequences from common variable immunodeficiency showed fewer deletions and N-nucleotide insertions.

For these receptors, no antigen is known. Sequencing used immunoSEQ multiplex PCR; TCRdb keeps in-frame clones, though not all of them. The sample is made up of fewer than 13,000 clones, none counted only once. Sequenced material: peripheral blood mononuclear cells. These receptors originate from a human donor with common variable immunodeficiency.

Of note for this clone: The CDR3 is cut off 3 residues early in the read; its end comes from the germline J gene. The chain is built from TRBV18 and TRBJ2-2; D remains ambiguous. Germline CDR1 reads KGHSH; CDR2 reads LQKENI. V dropped 3 bases and J dropped 3 bases, with 11 bases sitting between them. This CDR3 is built from 15 residues. The part of the CDR3 DNA that was read is TGTGCCAGCTCACCCCTGATTACGGACACCGGGGAG. Amino acids: CASSPLITDTGE. The entire CDR3 is CASSPLITDTGELFF.

As concerns this clone: Read sequence stops 3 residues before the CDR3 end, and the germline J gene provides the missing end. The chain carries TRBV7-9 and TRBJ1-2, with D possibly TRBD1 on 6 matching bases. The V end lost 6 bases, the J end lost 4 bases, and 15 bases lay between the germline ends. Germline assignment: CDR1 SEHNR and CDR2 FQNEAQ (reference sequence). This CDR3 region has 14 residues. This CDR3 reads CASRPTTGFYGYTF. The CDR3 DNA, read in part, is TGTGCCAGCAGGCCCACAACAGGGTTCTATGGC.

This clone was observed a few times. Germline and junction disagree at one end, which may indicate a read error. The read is 3 residues too short to cover the CDR3 end, so that end is filled in from the germline J gene. The chain couples TRBV7-9 to TRBJ2-1, with TRBD2 matching over 9 bases. The germline CDR1 and CDR2 sequences are SEHNR and FQNEAQ (reference sequence). This CDR3 comprises 14 residues. The sequenced CDR3 bases are TGTTCCAGCAGCTGGACTAGCGCATACAATGAG. It translates to CSSSWTSAYNE. The full CDR3 sequence reads CSSSWTSAYNEQFF.

To note about this clone: The CDR3 is cut off 3 residues early in the read; its end comes from the germline J gene. This chain uses TRBV2 with TRBJ2-5, with D hard to call. CDR3 length: 12 residues. The germline V and J ends were trimmed by 4 bases and 5 bases, with 8 bases remaining between them. CDR1 and CDR2 (germline): SNHLY, FYNNEI. The sequenced CDR3 bases are TGTGCCAGCAGTGTTGTTCCTGAGACC. Encoded protein: CASSVVPET. The whole CDR3 reads CASSVVPETQYF.

This clone was detected a few times. The missing CDR3 end, 3 residues past where the read stops, is filled in from the germline J gene. The gene calls are TRBV30 and TRBJ2-6, with no clear D. V dropped 0 bases and J dropped 0 bases, with 9 bases sitting between them. Germline CDR1 and CDR2: GTSNPN and SVGIG (reference sequence). The CDR3 is 16 residues long. The covered CDR3 bases are TGTGCCTGGAGTGTTCAGGAGATCTCTGGGGCCAACGTC. Its protein product is CAWSVQEISGANV. From start to end, the CDR3 is CAWSVQEISGANVLTF.